This TCR beta chain was documented in a study of cytomegalovirus exposure and HLA in healthy donors. Study findings and constraints: A later analysis reportedly identified an Asian-associated ancestry cluster as carrying fewer N-insertions than the 666-donor mean. A few CMV-associated chains proved CMV antigen-specific in vitro.

In regard to this clone: Its specificity is not known.

Unrecorded immune exposure was likely among donors, who were nominally healthy when sampled. CDR3 size: 15 residues. From germline, CDR1 is MNHNS and CDR2 SASEGT. The V end was cut by 2 bases, the J end by 5 bases, with 13 bases between. The PCR used 60 Vbeta and 13 Jbeta primers. Profiled with immunoSEQ multiplex PCR; TCRdb holds only in-frame clones, not every one. The table has around 150,000 clones, about two thirds seen once. The specimen was PBMCs. The TCR comes from a woman aged 25 to 39 in good health and CMV-seronegative. The V and J genes are TRBV6-1 and TRBJ2-1; D may be TRBD1 (6 bases). The CDR3 spells CASSEQQGWNNEQFF. CDR3 DNA sequence: TGTGCCAGCAGTGAACAACAGGGTTGGAACAATGAGCAGTTCTTC.